Below, 9 T cell receptor beta chains from the same sample are listed, as sequenced in a study of blood T cell repertoires in COVID-19. Measured with immunoSEQ multiplex PCR; TCRdb has only the in-frame clones, and not every one. The sample holds a few hundred thousand clones, 75% to 90% seen once. Sequencing was done on a sample of PBMCs or T cells enriched from blood (not recorded which). The source is a woman aged 50 to 60 who had recovered from COVID-19.

The rearrangement joins TRBV4-3 to TRBJ1-4; D unclear. V lost 1 base and J lost 3, with 6 bases in between. This CDR3 is 14 amino acids long. Germline-derived CDR1 and CDR2 are LGHNA and YSLEER. CDR3 sequence: CASSQGLANEKLFF. Written as DNA, the CDR3 is TGCGCCAGCAGCCAAGGGCTTGCTAATGAAAAACTGTTTTTT.

The CDR3 spells CASSQTTGGRETQYF. The CDR3 region has the DNA TGTGCCAGCAGCCAAACCACAGGGGGCCGAGAGACCCAGTACTTC. The chain joins TRBV16 to TRBJ2-5; 9 positions agree with TRBD1. This CDR3 contains 15 residues. Germline V gene lookup returns CDR1 KGHSY and CDR2 FQNENV. Trimming took 2 bases from V and 4 from J; bases not matched to a gene: 5.

This clone was picked up one time. The V gene is TRBV12-3 or TRBV12-4, the J gene TRBJ1-3, with a tentative D call TRBD1 (6 bases). With 5 bases removed from V and 13 bases from J, the gap between germline ends came to 18 bases. CDR3 size: 13 residues. CDR3 in DNA: TGTGCCAGCAGTCCCCATCGCGGGGGCCGTATATATTTT. Translated: CASSPHRGGRIYF.

This clone has just a few counts. The chain joins TRBV28 to TRBJ1-5, with a possible D match to TRBD1 (5 bases). Per the germline V gene, CDR1 is MDHEN and CDR2 is SYDVKM. Trimming took 6 bases from V and 1 from J, leaving 13 bases between them. This CDR3 has 15 residues. The CDR3 nucleotides are TGTGCCAGCAGGCCGGGGGGGGTCAGCAATCAGCCCCAGCATTTT. It is translated as CASRPGGVSNQPQHF.

This clone has only a few counts. The gene calls are TRBV3-1 (or the pseudogene TRBV3-2) and TRBJ2-7; D is possibly TRBD2 (5 bases). The V gene's germline CDR1 is LGHDT and CDR2 YNNKEL (reference sequence). The CDR3 extends over 14 amino acids. The ends were cut back, 10 bases at V and 9 bases at J, with 25 bases in the middle. The CDR3 protein is CATKTPWTGLAQYF. The DNA of the CDR3 is TGTGCCACCAAAACACCGTGGACTGGCCTCGCGCAGTACTTC.

The gene calls are TRBV7-3 and TRBJ2-2; D is undetermined. V lost 0 bases to trimming and J lost 1 base, with 9 bases between them. The CDR3 has 16 amino acids. The germline V gene encodes CDR1 SGHTA and CDR2 FQGTGA. The DNA of the CDR3 is TGTGCCAGCAGCTTAACGGCCAGACTGAACACCGGGGAGCTGTTTTTT. Encoded protein: CASSLTARLNTGELFF.

This sequence joins TRBV9 and TRBJ2-2; possible D gene TRBD1, 5 bases. V was pared by 0 bases and J by 0 bases, with 12 bases between. Germline lookup yields CDR1 SGDLS and CDR2 YYNGEE. The CDR3 length is 17 residues. CDR3 coding DNA: TGTGCCAGCAGCGTAGGTGTCAGGGCTTCGAACACCGGGGAGCTGTTTTTT. Amino acids: CASSVGVRASNTGELFF.

This chain connects TRBV7-9 to TRBJ1-1; perhaps TRBD1 as D (5 bases). V was trimmed by 4 bases and J by 1 base, leaving 10 bases between them. CDR3 size: 14 residues. CDR1 is SEHNR, CDR2 FQNEAQ, per germline (reference sequence). In DNA form, the CDR3 reads TGTGCCAGCAGCTCCTCCGGACAGAACACTGAAGCTTTCTTT. Its protein is CASSSSGQNTEAFF.

This chain uses TRBV7-9 with TRBJ1-1, with unresolved D. The CDR3 length is 12 residues. Germline V lookup: CDR1 SEHNR, CDR2 FQNEAQ (reference sequence). The V end lost 5 bases, the J end lost 3 bases, and 7 bases lay between the germline ends. CDR3 in DNA: TGTGCCAGCAGCAACACATACACTGAAGCTTTCTTT. This codes for CASSNTYTEAFF.